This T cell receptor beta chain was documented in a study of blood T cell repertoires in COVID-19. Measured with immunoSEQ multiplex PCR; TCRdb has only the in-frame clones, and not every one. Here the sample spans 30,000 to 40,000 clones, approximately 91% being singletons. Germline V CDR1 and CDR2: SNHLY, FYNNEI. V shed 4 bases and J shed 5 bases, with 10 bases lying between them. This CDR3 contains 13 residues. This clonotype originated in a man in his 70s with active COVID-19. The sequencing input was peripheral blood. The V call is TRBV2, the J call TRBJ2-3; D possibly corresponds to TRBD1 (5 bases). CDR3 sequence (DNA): TGTGCCAGCAGTGTCCAGGGATTAGATACGCAGTATTTT. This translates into CASSVQGLDTQYF.